A selection of T cell receptor beta chains follows, all from one sample in a study of blood T cell repertoires in COVID-19. The table came from immunoSEQ multiplex PCR; TCRdb's copy has only in-frame clones and leaves some out. The sample holds a few hundred thousand clones, 83% seen once. Sequencing used peripheral blood. The source of these receptors is a woman between 25 and 40 years old with COVID-19, enrolled during active disease. Both conserved end residues are part of each CDR3. Each record gives: CDR3 DNA, CDR3 protein, V gene, clone size, J gene, D gene. A D gene is named only where the DNA matches it firmly. Part of the rows lack a size; the others show once, few, many or a class for expanded clones.

TGTGCCAGCAGTTCACGGGGTCTGTCGAACTATGGCTACACCTTC | CASSSRGLSNYGYTF | TRBV28 | . | TRBJ1-2 | .
TGTGCCAGCAGCTTGGGTAGCGGGGGTCGCACAGATACGCAGTATTTT | CASSLGSGGRTDTQYF | TRBV5-6 | . | TRBJ2-3 | TRBD2
TGTGCCTGGAAAGGAGGAGGTGAGACCCAGTACTTC | CAWKGGGETQYF | TRBV30 | . | TRBJ2-5 | .
TGTGCCAGCAGCGTACAGGGGAGTAGTGAAAAACTGTTTTTT | CASSVQGSSEKLFF | TRBV2 | . | TRBJ1-4 | TRBD1
TGTGCCAGCAGCACTCCGGGACAGGGGGCGAGCCAGACCCAGTACTTC | CASSTPGQGASQTQYF | TRBV5-4 | . | TRBJ2-5 | TRBD1
TGTGCCAGCAGCCAGGACGGACAGGGAGGAGAGACCCAGTACTTC | CASSQDGQGGETQYF | TRBV4-2 | few | TRBJ2-5 | TRBD1
TGTGCCAGCAGTTACGGACAGGGGGCCACTGAAGCTTTCTTT | CASSYGQGATEAFF | TRBV6-2/TRBV6-3 | . | TRBJ1-1 | TRBD1
TGTGCCAGCAGCTCCCCGGGACAGGGGGCAATTGGCTACACCTTC | CASSSPGQGAIGYTF | TRBV7-2 | . | TRBJ1-2 | TRBD1
TGTGCCAGCAGCTCGGACAGGGTAGACTATGGCTACACCTTC | CASSSDRVDYGYTF | TRBV7-2 | few | TRBJ1-2 | TRBD1
TGTGCCAGTAGTAGGGGGCAGATCAATCAGCCCCAGCATTTT | CASSRGQINQPQHF | TRBV19 | few | TRBJ1-5 | .
TGTGCCAGCAGCCGGACAGGGCGAGGCTACACCTTC | CASSRTGRGYTF | TRBV14 | few | TRBJ1-2 | TRBD1
TGTGCCAGCAGTTTAGGGAGGGGGAAGTACGAGCAGTACTTC | CASSLGRGKYEQYF | TRBV27 | . | TRBJ2-7 | .
TGTGCCATCAGTGTAGTGAACTATGGCTACACCTTC | CAISVVNYGYTF | TRBV10-3 | . | TRBJ1-2 | .
TGCGCCAGCAGCTTGGCAGGACAGGGGATGGAAGAGACCCAGTACTTC | CASSLAGQGMEETQYF | TRBV5-1 | . | TRBJ2-5 | TRBD1
TGTGCCAGCAGCTTCAACACAGGGGGCGTTGAAAAACTGTTTTTT | CASSFNTGGVEKLFF | TRBV11-2 | . | TRBJ1-4 | TRBD1
TGTGCCAGCAGCTTAGGGGGAGGGCAGCCCCAGCATTTT | CASSLGGGQPQHF | TRBV7-3 | . | TRBJ1-5 | .